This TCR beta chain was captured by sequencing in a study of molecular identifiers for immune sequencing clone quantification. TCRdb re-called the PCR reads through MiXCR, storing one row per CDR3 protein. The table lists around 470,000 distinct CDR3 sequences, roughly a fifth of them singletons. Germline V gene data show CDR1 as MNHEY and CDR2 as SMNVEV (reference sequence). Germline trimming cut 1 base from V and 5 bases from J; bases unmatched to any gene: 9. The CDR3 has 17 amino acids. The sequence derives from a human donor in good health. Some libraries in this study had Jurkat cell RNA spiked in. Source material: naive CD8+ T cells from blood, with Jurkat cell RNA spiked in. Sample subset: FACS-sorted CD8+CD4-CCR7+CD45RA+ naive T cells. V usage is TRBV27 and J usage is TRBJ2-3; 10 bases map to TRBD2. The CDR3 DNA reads TGTGCCAGCAGTTTATTCGAGCGGGGGGGAGTAGTAGATACGCAGTATTTT. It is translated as CASSLFERGGVVDTQYF.